This T cell receptor beta chain was recorded in a study of sequential checkpoint blockade in melanoma. Study as a whole: Patients were randomized 1:1 to nivolumab-then-ipilimumab or ipilimumab-then-nivolumab first-line.

Data came from immunoSEQ multiplex PCR; TCRdb stores just in-frame clones and leaves some out. The data show fewer than 25,000 clones, around 65% seen once. The germline V gene has CDR1 PRHDT and CDR2 FYEKMQ (reference sequence). Between the trimmed V and J ends, which lost 3 bases and 3 bases, there was a span of 14 bases. There are 15 residues in the CDR3. The treatment is: randomized to nivolumab then ipilimumab (arm A) or the reverse (arm B). Live CD3+CD8+ CD19− CD56− cells were sorted from PBMCs. The source is a human donor with melanoma. This rearrangement joins TRBV13 to TRBJ1-1; a weak D match, TRBD1 (5 bases). The starting material was CD8+ T cells sorted from blood (inferred from file names), obtained from a patient given nivolumab and ipilimumab in sequence. The chain's CDR3 is CASSFYGQGDTEAFF. The CDR3 bases are TGTGCCAGCAGCTTTTATGGCCAGGGTGACACTGAAGCTTTCTTT. Full variable domain (rest looked up from reference TRBV13 and TRBJ1-1): AAGVIQSPRHLIKEKRETATLKCYPIPRHDTVYWYQQGPGQDPQFLISFYEKMQSDKGSIPDRFSAQQFSDYHSELNMSSLELGDSALYFCASSFYGQGDTEAFFGQGTRLTVV.